This T cell receptor beta chain originates from a study of beta chain features in type 1 diabetes. Overall study findings and caveats: Type 1 diabetes patients showed a moderate but significant shortening of TCRB CDR3s in all four CD4+ subsets. Fewer junction insertions and more nucleotide deletions appeared in type 1 diabetes patients.

All of the isolated RNA was reverse transcribed, so expressed TCRB transcripts were sequenced. The method was immunoSEQ multiplex PCR; TCRdb's version includes in-frame clones alone and lacks a portion of them. The profile shows 630,000 or so clones, 11% to 15% of them singletons. A remark on this clone: What it binds is unknown.

The specimen sequenced was naive CD4+ T cells from blood. The receptor's source is a man between 18 and 35 years old with type 1 diabetes.

CDR3: CAWRLQGSYEQYF. DNA for the CDR3: TGTGCCTGGAGATTACAGGGATCGTACGAGCAGTACTTC. This chain connects TRBV30 to TRBJ2-7, with TRBD1 as a possible D gene (6 bases). Between the trimmed V and J ends, which lost 3 bases and 4 bases, there was a span of 13 bases. CDR3 length equals 13 residues. From germline, CDR1 is GTSNPN and CDR2 SVGIG (reference sequence).